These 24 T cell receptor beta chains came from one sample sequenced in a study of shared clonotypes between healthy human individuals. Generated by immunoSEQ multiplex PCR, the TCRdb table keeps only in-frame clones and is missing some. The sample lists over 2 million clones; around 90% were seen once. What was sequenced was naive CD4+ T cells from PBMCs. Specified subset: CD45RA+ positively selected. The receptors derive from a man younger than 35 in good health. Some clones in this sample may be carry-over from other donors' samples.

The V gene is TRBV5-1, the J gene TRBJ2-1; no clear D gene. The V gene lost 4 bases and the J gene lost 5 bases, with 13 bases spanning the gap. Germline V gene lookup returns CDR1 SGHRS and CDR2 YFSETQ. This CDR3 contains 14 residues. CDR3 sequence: CASSPVDRDNEQFF. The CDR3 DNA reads TGCGCCAGCAGCCCAGTGGATAGGGACAATGAGCAGTTCTTC.

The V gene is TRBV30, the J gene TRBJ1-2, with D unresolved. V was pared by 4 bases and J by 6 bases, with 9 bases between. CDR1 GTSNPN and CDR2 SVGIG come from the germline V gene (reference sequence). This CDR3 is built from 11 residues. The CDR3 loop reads CAWTRLHGYTF. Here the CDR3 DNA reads TGTGCCTGGACCCGGCTCCATGGCTACACCTTC. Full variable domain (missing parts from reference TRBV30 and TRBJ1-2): SQTIHQWPATLVQPVGSPLSLECTVEGTSNPNLYWYRQAAGRGLQLLFYSVGIGQISSEVPQNLSASRPQDRQFILSSKKLLLSDSGFYLCAWTRLHGYTFGSGTRLTVV.

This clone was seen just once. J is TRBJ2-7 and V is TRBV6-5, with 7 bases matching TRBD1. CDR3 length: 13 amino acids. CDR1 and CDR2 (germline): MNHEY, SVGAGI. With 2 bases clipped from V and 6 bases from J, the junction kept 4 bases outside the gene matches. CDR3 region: CASSYARQGEQYF. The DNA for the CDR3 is TGTGCCAGCAGTTACGCGCGACAGGGCGAGCAGTACTTC.

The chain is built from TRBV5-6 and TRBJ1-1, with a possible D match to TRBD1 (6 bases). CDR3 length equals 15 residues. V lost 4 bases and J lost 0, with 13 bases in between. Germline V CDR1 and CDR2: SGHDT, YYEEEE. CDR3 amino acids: CASSRPQGMNTEAFF. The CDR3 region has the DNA TGTGCCAGCAGCAGGCCCCAGGGGATGAACACTGAAGCTTTCTTT.

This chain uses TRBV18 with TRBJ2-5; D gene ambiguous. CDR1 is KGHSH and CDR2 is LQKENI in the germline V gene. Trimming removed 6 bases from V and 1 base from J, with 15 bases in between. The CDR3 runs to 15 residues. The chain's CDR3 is CASSPFDAPQETQYF. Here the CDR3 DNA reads TGTGCCAGCTCGCCCTTCGATGCTCCCCAAGAGACCCAGTACTTC.

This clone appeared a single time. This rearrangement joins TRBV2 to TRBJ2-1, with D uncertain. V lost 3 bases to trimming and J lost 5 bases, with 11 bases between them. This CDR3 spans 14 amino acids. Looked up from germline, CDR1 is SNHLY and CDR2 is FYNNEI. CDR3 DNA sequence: TGTGCCAGCAGTGAGATTCGGGCAGACAATGAGCAGTTCTTC. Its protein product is CASSEIRADNEQFF.

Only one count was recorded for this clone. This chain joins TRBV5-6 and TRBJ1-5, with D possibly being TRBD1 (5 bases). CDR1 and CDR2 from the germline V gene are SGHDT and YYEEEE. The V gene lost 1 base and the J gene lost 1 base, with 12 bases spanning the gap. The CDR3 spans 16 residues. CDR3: CASSLWGPWSNQPQHF. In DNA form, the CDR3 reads TGTGCCAGCAGCTTGTGGGGCCCTTGGAGCAATCAGCCCCAGCATTTT.

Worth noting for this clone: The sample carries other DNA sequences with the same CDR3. The CDR3 region has the DNA TGTGCCAGCAGCCGGGACAGGGGAGGTCAGCCCCAGCATTTT. Its protein product is CASSRDRGGQPQHF. The rearrangement links TRBV28 to TRBJ1-5; 10 bases match TRBD1. Per the germline V gene, CDR1 is MDHEN and CDR2 is SYDVKM. The V and J ends lost 6 bases and 6 bases, in that order; junction bases with no gene match: 5. CDR3 length: 14 amino acids.

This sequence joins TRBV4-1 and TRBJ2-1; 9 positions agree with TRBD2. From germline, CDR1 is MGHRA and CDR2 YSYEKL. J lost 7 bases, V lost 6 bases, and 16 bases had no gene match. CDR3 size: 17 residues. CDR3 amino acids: CASSHVIIAGVLNEQFF. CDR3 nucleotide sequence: TGCGCCAGCAGTCACGTGATAATAGCGGGAGTACTTAATGAGCAGTTCTTC.

CDR3 bases: TGTGCCAGCACGGGGACTGGGCAGCCCCAGCATTTT. Protein sequence: CASTGTGQPQHF. The rearrangement joins TRBV2 to TRBJ1-5; D possibly corresponds to TRBD1 (5 bases). CDR3 length: 12 amino acids. CDR1 is SNHLY, CDR2 FYNNEI, per germline. The V end lost 7 bases, the J end lost 7 bases, and 11 bases lay between the germline ends.

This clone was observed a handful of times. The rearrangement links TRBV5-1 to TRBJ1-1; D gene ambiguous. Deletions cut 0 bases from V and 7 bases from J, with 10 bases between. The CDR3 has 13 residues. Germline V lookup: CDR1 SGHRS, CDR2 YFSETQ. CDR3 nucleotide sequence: TGCGCCAGCAGCTTGGGCGACGGGAATGAAGCTTTCTTT. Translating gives CASSLGDGNEAFF.

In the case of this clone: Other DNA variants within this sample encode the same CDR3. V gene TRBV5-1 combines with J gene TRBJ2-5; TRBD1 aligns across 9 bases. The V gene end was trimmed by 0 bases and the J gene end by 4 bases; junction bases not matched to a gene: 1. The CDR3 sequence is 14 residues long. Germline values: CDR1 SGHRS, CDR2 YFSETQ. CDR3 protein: CASSLGTGAETQYF. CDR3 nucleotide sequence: TGCGCCAGCAGCTTGGGGACAGGGGCAGAGACCCAGTACTTC.

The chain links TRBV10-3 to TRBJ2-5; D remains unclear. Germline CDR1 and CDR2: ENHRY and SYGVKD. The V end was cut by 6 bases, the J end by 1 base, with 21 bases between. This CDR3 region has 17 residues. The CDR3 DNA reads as TGTGCCATCAGCGATCCGACACTTGGGCGGACCCAAGAGACCCAGTACTTC. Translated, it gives CAISDPTLGRTQETQYF.

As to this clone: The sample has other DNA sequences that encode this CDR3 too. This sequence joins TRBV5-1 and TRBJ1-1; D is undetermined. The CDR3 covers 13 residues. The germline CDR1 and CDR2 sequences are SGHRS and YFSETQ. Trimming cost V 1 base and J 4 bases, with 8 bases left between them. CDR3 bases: TGCGCCAGCAGCTTGCCTGGAAGCACTGAAGCTTTCTTT. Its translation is CASSLPGSTEAFF.

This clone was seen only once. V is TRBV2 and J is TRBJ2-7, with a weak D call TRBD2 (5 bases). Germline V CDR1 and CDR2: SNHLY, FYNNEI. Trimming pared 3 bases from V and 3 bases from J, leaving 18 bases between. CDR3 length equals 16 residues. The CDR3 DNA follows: TGTGCCAGCAGTGAGAAGACACGAGGGAACCGCTACGAGCAGTACTTC. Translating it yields CASSEKTRGNRYEQYF.

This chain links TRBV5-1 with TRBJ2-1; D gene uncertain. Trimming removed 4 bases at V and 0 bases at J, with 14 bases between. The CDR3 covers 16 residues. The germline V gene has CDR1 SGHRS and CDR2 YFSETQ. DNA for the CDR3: TGCGCCAGCAGCGACCGGCCCGGTGGCTCCTACAATGAGCAGTTCTTC. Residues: CASSDRPGGSYNEQFF.

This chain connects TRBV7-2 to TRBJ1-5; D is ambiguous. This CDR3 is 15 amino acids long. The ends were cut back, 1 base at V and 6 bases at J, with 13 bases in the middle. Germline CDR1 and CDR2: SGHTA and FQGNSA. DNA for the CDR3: TGTGCCAGCAGCTTAGATGAAGGGCGGACTCAGCCCCAGCATTTT. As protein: CASSLDEGRTQPQHF.

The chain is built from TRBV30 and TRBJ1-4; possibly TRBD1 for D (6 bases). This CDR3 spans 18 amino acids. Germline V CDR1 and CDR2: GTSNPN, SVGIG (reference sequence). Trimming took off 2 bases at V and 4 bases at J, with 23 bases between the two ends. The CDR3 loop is CAWSPDPGQGIYNEKLFF. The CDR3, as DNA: TGTGCCTGGAGTCCCGACCCCGGGCAGGGGATATATAATGAAAAACTGTTTTTT.

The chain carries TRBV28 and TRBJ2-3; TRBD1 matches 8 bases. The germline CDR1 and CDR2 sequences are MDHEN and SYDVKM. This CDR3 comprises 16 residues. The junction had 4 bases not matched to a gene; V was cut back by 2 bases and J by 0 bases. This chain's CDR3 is CASSLQGAPSTDTQYF. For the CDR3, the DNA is TGTGCCAGCAGTTTACAGGGGGCCCCTAGCACAGATACGCAGTATTTT.

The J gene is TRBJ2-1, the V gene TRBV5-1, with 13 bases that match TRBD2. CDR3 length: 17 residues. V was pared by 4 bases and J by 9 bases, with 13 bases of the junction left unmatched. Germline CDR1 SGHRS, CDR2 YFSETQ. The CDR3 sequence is CASSPTFTSGRAIEQFF. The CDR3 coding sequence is TGCGCCAGCAGCCCCACTTTCACTAGCGGGAGGGCCATTGAGCAGTTCTTC.

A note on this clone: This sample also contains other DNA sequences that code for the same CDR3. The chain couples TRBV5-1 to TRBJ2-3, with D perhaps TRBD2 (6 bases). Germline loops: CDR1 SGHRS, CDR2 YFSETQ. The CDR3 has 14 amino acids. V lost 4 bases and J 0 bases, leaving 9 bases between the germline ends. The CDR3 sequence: CASSLSGSTDTQYF. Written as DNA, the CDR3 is TGCGCCAGCAGCCTCAGCGGGAGCACAGATACGCAGTATTTT.

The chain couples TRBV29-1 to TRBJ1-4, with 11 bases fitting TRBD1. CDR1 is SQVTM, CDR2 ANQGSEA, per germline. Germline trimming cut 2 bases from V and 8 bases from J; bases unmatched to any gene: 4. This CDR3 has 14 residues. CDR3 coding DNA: TGCAGCGTTGAAACAGGGGACAGGGGGGAAAAACTGTTTTTT. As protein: CSVETGDRGEKLFF.

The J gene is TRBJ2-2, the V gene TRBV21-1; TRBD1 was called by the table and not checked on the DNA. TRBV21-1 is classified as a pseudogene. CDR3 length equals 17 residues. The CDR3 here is CASRTNGTGNPGGELFF. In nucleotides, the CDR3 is TGTGCCAGCAGGACAAACGGGACAGGGAATCCGGGCGGGGAGCTGTTTTTT.

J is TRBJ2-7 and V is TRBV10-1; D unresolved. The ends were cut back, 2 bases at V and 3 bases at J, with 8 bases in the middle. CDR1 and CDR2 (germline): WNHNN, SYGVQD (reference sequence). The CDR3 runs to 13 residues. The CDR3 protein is CASSEGLGYEQYF. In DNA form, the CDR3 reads TGCGCCAGCAGTGAGGGTTTGGGCTACGAGCAGTACTTC.